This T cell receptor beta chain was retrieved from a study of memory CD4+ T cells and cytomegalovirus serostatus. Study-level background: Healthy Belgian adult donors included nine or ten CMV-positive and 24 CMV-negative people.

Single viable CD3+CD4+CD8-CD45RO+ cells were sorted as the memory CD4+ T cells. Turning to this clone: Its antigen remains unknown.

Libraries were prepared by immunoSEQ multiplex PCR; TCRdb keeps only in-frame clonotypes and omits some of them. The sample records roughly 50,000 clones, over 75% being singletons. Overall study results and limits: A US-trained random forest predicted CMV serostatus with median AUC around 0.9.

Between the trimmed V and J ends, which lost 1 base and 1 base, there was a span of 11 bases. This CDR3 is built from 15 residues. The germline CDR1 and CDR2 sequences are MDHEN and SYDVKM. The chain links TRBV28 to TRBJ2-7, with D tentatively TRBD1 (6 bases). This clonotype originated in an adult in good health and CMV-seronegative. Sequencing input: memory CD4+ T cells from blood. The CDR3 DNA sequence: TGTGCCAGCAGTTTATACCCGGACAGATCCTACGAGCAGTACTTC. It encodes CASSLYPDRSYEQYF.